Listed below are T cell receptor beta chains from one sample, sequenced in a study of cytomegalovirus exposure and HLA in healthy donors. TCRdb's copy holds only in-frame clones and misses some; the assay was immunoSEQ multiplex PCR. The sample yields 90,000 to 100,000 clones, 76% seen once. Material: PBMCs. These receptors came from a man aged 35 to 55 in good health and CMV-seronegative. CDR3s include the opening cysteine and the closing phenylalanine or tryptophan. D genes are given only for firm matches. Clone size is shown for a subset of rows, as once, few, many or a class of expanded clone.

J: TRBJ2-2; size: NA; D: NA; length: 17; V: TRBV7-2; CDR3: CASSLNPGGPNTGELFF; DNA: TGTGCCAGCAGTCTTAACCCCGGGGGACCGAACACCGGGGAGCTGTTTTTT
J: TRBJ1-1; size: NA; D: TRBD1; length: 12; V: TRBV5-1; CDR3: CASSQGQGEAFF; DNA: TGCGCCAGCAGCCAAGGACAGGGTGAAGCTTTCTTT
J: TRBJ2-5; size: once; D: NA; length: 15; V: TRBV7-9; CDR3: CASRPTGTPHGTQYF; DNA: TGTGCCAGCAGGCCCACCGGGACACCGCACGGGACCCAGTACTTC
J: TRBJ2-1; size: NA; D: TRBD2; length: 16; V: TRBV5-1; CDR3: CASSLGSGGGRDEQFF; DNA: TGCGCCAGCAGCTTGGGTAGCGGGGGCGGTAGAGACGAGCAGTTCTTC
J: TRBJ1-3; size: NA; D: NA; length: 16; V: TRBV7-9; CDR3: CSSSTDAGYSGNTIYF; DNA: TGTTCCAGCAGCACAGACGCAGGCTACTCTGGAAACACCATATATTTT
J: TRBJ1-6; size: NA; D: NA; length: 14; V: TRBV19; CDR3: CASSRRQESGALHF; DNA: TGTGCCAGTAGTAGACGACAGGAAAGTGGGGCCCTCCACTTT
J: TRBJ2-3; size: NA; D: TRBD2; length: 18; V: TRBV4-1; CDR3: CASSQVIRTSGDTDTQYF; DNA: TGCGCCAGCAGCCAAGTGATAAGGACTAGCGGGGACACAGATACGCAGTATTTT
J: TRBJ2-2; size: once; D: TRBD2; length: 16; V: TRBV4-1; CDR3: CASSQVLLADTGELFF; DNA: TGCGCCAGCAGCCAAGTTTTGCTAGCGGACACCGGGGAGCTGTTTTTT
J: TRBJ2-7; size: NA; D: NA; length: 15; V: TRBV6-6; CDR3: CASKRRAHGYSEQYF; DNA: TGTGCCAGCAAACGCCGCGCCCACGGGTACTCCGAGCAGTACTTC
J: TRBJ2-7; size: few; D: NA; length: 17; V: TRBV21-1; CDR3: CASSKDPPGQESYEQYF; DNA: TGTGCCAGCAGCAAAGATCCGCCGGGACAGGAGAGCTACGAGCAGTACTTC
J: TRBJ2-7; size: NA; D: NA; length: 15; V: TRBV4-1; CDR3: CASSAHRDTPSEQYF; DNA: TGCGCCAGCAGCGCACACAGGGACACTCCTTCCGAGCAGTACTTC
J: TRBJ1-4; size: few; D: TRBD1; length: 14; V: TRBV28; CDR3: CASSWTGYVEKLFF; DNA: TGTGCCAGCAGTTGGACAGGGTATGTTGAAAAACTGTTTTTT
J: TRBJ2-6; size: NA; D: NA; length: 16; V: TRBV4-1; CDR3: CASSQEPGNGANVLTF; DNA: TGCGCCAGCAGCCAAGAACCGGGGAATGGGGCCAACGTCCTGACTTTC
J: TRBJ2-7; size: NA; D: TRBD2; length: 12; V: TRBV11-2; CDR3: CASLGAGVEQYF; DNA: TGTGCCAGCCTTGGAGCGGGAGTCGAGCAGTACTTC
J: TRBJ2-7; size: once; D: TRBD2; length: 13; V: TRBV5-1; CDR3: CASSLSGNYEQYF; DNA: TGCGCCAGCAGCTTGAGCGGGAACTACGAGCAGTACTTC
J: TRBJ2-1; size: NA; D: NA; length: 11; V: TRBV7-9; CDR3: CASSPSNEQFF; DNA: TGTGCCAGCAGCCCCAGCAATGAGCAGTTCTTC
J: TRBJ1-5; size: NA; D: NA; length: 15; V: TRBV5-6; CDR3: CASSLGQGYNQPQHF; DNA: TGTGCCAGCAGCTTGGGGCAGGGGTACAATCAGCCCCAGCATTTT
J: TRBJ1-2; size: NA; D: NA; length: 19; V: TRBV5-4; CDR3: CASSDITANPRVANYGYTF; DNA: TGTGCCAGCAGCGATATTACCGCAAACCCCAGGGTTGCTAACTATGGCTACACCTTC
J: TRBJ1-2; size: once; D: NA; length: 13; V: TRBV5-6; CDR3: CASSLVVGWGYTF; DNA: TGTGCCAGCAGCTTGGTAGTCGGTTGGGGCTACACCTTC
J: TRBJ2-7; size: NA; D: NA; length: 12; V: TRBV15; CDR3: CATGLYRGEQYF; DNA: TGTGCCACCGGCCTGTACCGGGGCGAGCAGTACTTC
J: TRBJ2-7; size: NA; D: TRBD1; length: 16; V: TRBV11-2; CDR3: CASSLDVAGGFYEQYF; DNA: TGTGCCAGCAGCTTAGATGTTGCAGGGGGCTTCTACGAGCAGTACTTC
J: TRBJ2-7; size: NA; D: NA; length: 14; V: TRBV27; CDR3: CASSLGTLLNEQYF; DNA: TGTGCCAGCAGTTTAGGGACTCTACTAAACGAGCAGTACTTC
J: TRBJ2-3; size: few; D: TRBD1; length: 16; V: TRBV7-8; CDR3: CASSLGGQGNIDTQYF; DNA: TGTGCCAGCAGCCTAGGGGGACAGGGGAATATCGATACGCAGTATTTT
J: TRBJ2-3; size: once; D: NA; length: 15; V: TRBV5-1; CDR3: CASSLGVGQSGTQYF; DNA: TGCGCCAGCAGCTTGGGGGTTGGACAGTCGGGGACGCAGTATTTT
J: TRBJ1-1; size: few; D: NA; length: 12; V: TRBV6-1; CDR3: CATEGVVTEAFF; DNA: TGTGCCACAGAAGGGGTTGTAACTGAAGCTTTCTTT
J: TRBJ1-2; size: NA; D: TRBD1; length: 17; V: TRBV7-2; CDR3: CASSLGQGDGRLWGYTF; DNA: TGTGCCAGCAGCTTAGGACAGGGCGATGGACGACTATGGGGCTACACCTTC
J: TRBJ2-1; size: NA; D: NA; length: 14; V: TRBV2; CDR3: CASSAGRGNNEQFF; DNA: TGTGCCAGCAGTGCGGGGAGGGGGAATAATGAGCAGTTCTTC
J: TRBJ2-3; size: NA; D: NA; length: 13; V: TRBV4-2; CDR3: CASNPYPTDTQYF; DNA: TGTGCCAGCAACCCCTACCCCACAGATACGCAGTATTTT
J: TRBJ2-7; size: NA; D: TRBD2; length: 14; V: TRBV11-3; CDR3: CASSYPGGSHEQYF; DNA: TGTGCCAGCAGTTACCCGGGAGGGTCCCACGAGCAGTACTTC
J: TRBJ1-5; size: few; D: NA; length: 13; V: TRBV9; CDR3: CASSGMLGEPQHF; DNA: TGTGCCAGCAGCGGTATGCTAGGGGAGCCCCAGCATTTT
J: TRBJ2-2; size: NA; D: NA; length: 17; V: TRBV11-1; CDR3: CASSDERGKGNTGELFF; DNA: TGTGCCAGCAGCGACGAGAGGGGGAAGGGGAACACCGGGGAGCTGTTTTTT
J: TRBJ1-4; size: NA; D: NA; length: 15; V: TRBV15; CDR3: CATSKLVRFEEKLFF; DNA: TGTGCCACCAGCAAGCTAGTGCGTTTCGAGGAAAAACTGTTTTTT
J: TRBJ2-5; size: once; D: TRBD2; length: 17; V: TRBV11-2; CDR3: CASSPASGYKHRETQYF; DNA: TGTGCCAGCAGCCCAGCTAGCGGTTATAAACACAGGGAGACCCAGTACTTC
J: TRBJ2-7; size: NA; D: NA; length: 13; V: TRBV27; CDR3: CASGDREEYEQYF; DNA: TGTGCCAGCGGCGACAGGGAGGAGTACGAGCAGTACTTC
J: TRBJ2-3; size: NA; D: TRBD1; length: 13; V: TRBV15; CDR3: CATSGQGSDTQYF; DNA: TGTGCCACCAGCGGACAGGGCTCCGATACGCAGTATTTT
J: TRBJ1-6; size: NA; D: TRBD1; length: 14; V: TRBV14; CDR3: CASSSGTVNSPLHF; DNA: TGTGCCAGCAGCTCCGGGACAGTTAATTCACCCCTCCACTTT
J: TRBJ1-1; size: NA; D: NA; length: 14; V: TRBV7-3; CDR3: CASSLFPGHTEAFF; DNA: TGTGCCAGCAGCTTATTTCCTGGGCACACTGAAGCTTTCTTT
J: TRBJ2-3; size: NA; D: TRBD2; length: 14; V: TRBV6-4; CDR3: CASSLSGGSDTQYF; DNA: TGTGCCAGCAGTTTAAGCGGGGGCTCAGATACGCAGTATTTT
J: TRBJ2-7; size: few; D: TRBD2; length: 15; V: TRBV6-5; CDR3: CASSGTSGGRYEQYF; DNA: TGTGCCAGCAGTGGGACTAGCGGGGGCCGATACGAGCAGTACTTC
J: TRBJ2-2; size: NA; D: NA; length: 15; V: TRBV7-6; CDR3: CASSTRQSRAGELFF; DNA: TGTGCCAGCAGCACCCGACAGAGCCGGGCAGGGGAGCTGTTTTTT
J: TRBJ2-4; size: few; D: NA; length: 14; V: TRBV7-2; CDR3: CASSHENLKSIQYF; DNA: TGTGCCAGCAGTCACGAAAACCTTAAGAGCATTCAGTACTTC
J: TRBJ2-1; size: NA; D: TRBD1; length: 14; V: TRBV6-5; CDR3: CASSEGQYYNEQFF; DNA: TGTGCCAGCAGTGAGGGACAGTACTACAATGAGCAGTTCTTC
J: TRBJ1-2; size: NA; D: NA; length: 16; V: TRBV7-9; CDR3: CASSLAPQTGNYGYTF; DNA: TGTGCCAGCAGCTTAGCCCCACAGACAGGAAACTATGGCTACACCTTC
J: TRBJ2-3; size: NA; D: TRBD2; length: 17; V: TRBV7-9; CDR3: CSSSLGLAGTRTDTQYF; DNA: TGTTCCAGCAGCTTAGGACTAGCGGGGACCCGCACAGATACGCAGTATTTT